These 14 T cell receptor beta chains originate from one sample sequenced in a study of technical replicates of blood from a few donors. Clones were read by immunoSEQ multiplex PCR, and TCRdb kept only the in-frame ones, dropping some. The table records tens of thousands of clones, 90% to 96% of them present only once. The sample was T cells isolated from PBMCs. These receptors originate from a human donor in good health.

The V gene is TRBV2, the J gene TRBJ2-1; TRBD2 agrees at 11 bases. Germline values: CDR1 SNHLY, CDR2 FYNNEI. This CDR3 contains 15 residues. Trimming took 7 bases from V and 3 from J; bases not matched to a gene: 5. The DNA of the CDR3 is TGTGCCAGCATTAGAGGACTAGCGGGCTACAATGAGCAGTTCTTC. Amino acid sequence: CASIRGLAGYNEQFF.

The chain is built from TRBV13 and TRBJ2-7; D ambiguous. Trimming cost V 0 bases and J 6 bases, with 6 bases left between them. From germline, CDR1 is PRHDT and CDR2 FYEKMQ (reference sequence). The CDR3 totals 12 residues. The CDR3 reads CASSLGASEQYF. The CDR3 DNA is TGTGCCAGCAGCTTAGGGGCTAGCGAGCAGTACTTC.

This chain's CDR3 is CASSYTLGQEYEQYF. The CDR3 coding sequence is TGTGCCAGCAGTTACACACTGGGACAGGAATACGAGCAGTACTTC. The chain combines TRBV6-6 with TRBJ2-7; TRBD1 aligns across 8 bases. Germline lookup yields CDR1 MNHNY and CDR2 SVGAGI (reference sequence). The CDR3 runs to 15 residues. V lost 2 bases and J lost 4; bases outside the gene matches: 7.

The chain has TRBV7-3 and TRBJ2-7; tentative D call: TRBD2 (5 bases). Germline V lookup: CDR1 SGHTA, CDR2 FQGTGA. V was trimmed by 0 bases and J by 0 bases, leaving 18 bases between them. The CDR3 is 18 amino acids. CDR3 sequence (DNA): TGTGCCAGCAGCTTAACGCTCGGGGATGGAAGTAGCTCCTACGAGCAGTACTTC. It codes for CASSLTLGDGSSSYEQYF.

The V gene is TRBV13, the J gene TRBJ2-2; a possible D gene is TRBD2 (6 bases). Trimming cost V 6 bases and J 7 bases, with 18 bases left between them. Germline CDR1 PRHDT, CDR2 FYEKMQ (reference sequence). The length of the CDR3 is 15 residues. CDR3 region: CASSSPGTPYGELFF. The CDR3, as DNA: TGTGCCAGCAGTTCACCCGGGACTCCCTACGGGGAGCTGTTTTTT. Supplemented by reference TRBV13 and TRBJ2-2, the full variable domain reads AAGVIQSPRHLIKEKRETATLKCYPIPRHDTVYWYQQGPGQDPQFLISFYEKMQSDKGSIPDRFSAQQFSDYHSELNMSSLELGDSALYFCASSSPGTPYGELFFGEGSRLTVL.

Concerning this clone: The sample has other DNA sequences that encode this CDR3 too. V usage is TRBV28 and J usage is TRBJ2-7, with 8 bases identical to TRBD2. Trimming removed 3 bases from V and 2 bases from J; junction bases left unmatched: 3. In germline, CDR1 is MDHEN, CDR2 SYDVKM. The CDR3 length is 14 residues. In nucleotides, the CDR3 is TGTGCCAGCAGTTTGGCGGGGGGACCCTACGAGCAGTACTTC. Amino acids: CASSLAGGPYEQYF.

This chain links TRBV5-4 with TRBJ2-1; 8 bases are shared with TRBD2. Germline V gene lookup returns CDR1 SGHNT and CDR2 YYREEE (reference sequence). This CDR3 spans 14 amino acids. Trimming removed 5 bases from V and 7 bases from J; junction bases left unmatched: 8. The CDR3 nucleotides are TGTGCCAGCAGTCCCCGACTAGCGTCGAATGAGCAGTTCTTC. As protein: CASSPRLASNEQFF.

This chain links TRBV27 with TRBJ1-2; possible D gene TRBD1, 5 bases. Germline V gives CDR1 MNHEY, CDR2 SMNVEV (reference sequence). This CDR3 has 13 amino acids. V lost 2 bases and J 1 base, leaving 5 bases between the germline ends. In nucleotides, the CDR3 is TGTGCCAGCAGTTTAAGGGGTAACTATGGCTACACCTTC. It codes for CASSLRGNYGYTF.

The chain recombines TRBV10-3 with TRBJ2-1, with TRBD2 identical over 11 bases. The CDR3 contains 17 residues. From germline, CDR1 is ENHRY and CDR2 SYGVKD. Germline trimming cut 5 bases from V and 5 bases from J; bases unmatched to any gene: 11. CDR3 protein: CAISLGFGLAGHNEQFF. The CDR3 DNA reads TGTGCCATCAGTCTAGGATTCGGACTAGCGGGCCACAATGAGCAGTTCTTC.

This clone was counted a few times. The rearrangement uses TRBV5-5 and TRBJ2-5; a possible D gene is TRBD2 (6 bases). Deletions cut 0 bases from V and 2 bases from J, with 11 bases between. Germline loops: CDR1 SGHKS, CDR2 YYEKEE (reference sequence). This CDR3 is built from 15 residues. The CDR3 DNA is TGTGCCAGCAGCTTGGCGGGACTTGATCAAGAGACCCAGTACTTC. It is translated as CASSLAGLDQETQYF.

The chain links TRBV29-1 to TRBJ1-1; no definite D call. This CDR3 is 14 amino acids long. In germline, CDR1 is SQVTM, CDR2 ANQGSEA. Trimming took 2 bases from V and 4 from J, leaving 14 bases between them. CDR3 loop: CSVEWWRGSTEAFF. For the CDR3, the DNA is TGCAGCGTTGAATGGTGGAGAGGGAGCACTGAAGCTTTCTTT.

CDR3 coding DNA: TGTGCCTGGAGTGTACAACCAGGTTTGTACTTC. Translation: CAWSVQPGLYF. The chain joins TRBV30 to TRBJ2-5; D is unclear. V lost 0 bases and J lost 13, with 12 bases in between. The CDR3 has 11 amino acids. Germline V lookup: CDR1 GTSNPN, CDR2 SVGIG (reference sequence).

V usage is TRBV6-1 and J usage is TRBJ1-1; a possible D gene is TRBD1 (5 bases). Between the trimmed V and J ends, which lost 7 bases and 3 bases, there was a span of 9 bases. CDR3 length equals 12 residues. Germline lookup yields CDR1 MNHNS and CDR2 SASEGT. The CDR3 DNA reads as TGTGCCAGCATGCGGGGGGACACTGAAGCTTTCTTT. Its translation is CASMRGDTEAFF.

The chain is built from TRBV19 and TRBJ1-3; D ambiguous. Trimming removed 7 bases at V and 0 bases at J, with 16 bases between. Looked up from germline, CDR1 is LNHDA and CDR2 is SQIVND (reference sequence). This CDR3 comprises 16 residues. The CDR3 DNA reads TGTGCCAGTACTAAAAATGAGGGTTTCTCTGGAAACACCATATATTTT. This sequence encodes CASTKNEGFSGNTIYF. Together with reference TRBV19 and TRBJ1-3, the CDR3 gives the full variable domain: DGGITQSPKYLFRKEGQNVTLSCEQNLNHDAMYWYRQDPGQGLRLIYYSQIVNDFQKGDIAEGYSVSREKKESFPLTVTSAQKNPTAFYLCASTKNEGFSGNTIYFGEGSWLTVV.